The present T cell receptor beta chain was sequenced within a study of T cell changes during pregnancy in multiple sclerosis. Profiling relied on immunoSEQ multiplex PCR, and the TCRdb table lists in-frame clones only, not all of them. The sample records tens of thousands of clones, approximately 95% being singletons. Germline values: CDR1 MDHEN, CDR2 SYDVKM. The V end lost 10 bases, the J end lost 1 base, and 17 bases lay between the germline ends. This CDR3 comprises 14 residues. J is TRBJ2-7 and V is TRBV28; a possible D gene is TRBD2 (5 bases). Sequences were derived from CD4+ T cells from peripheral blood mononuclear cells, sampled after pregnancy. This clonotype originated in a female donor with multiple sclerosis, enrolled in a pregnancy study. The CDR3 loop is CAIIDKRTSYEQYF. CDR3 DNA sequence: TGTGCCATCATAGATAAGCGGACTTCCTACGAGCAGTACTTC. The variable domain in full, with the rest retrieved from reference TRBV28 and TRBJ2-7, is DVKVTQSSRYLVKRTGEKVFLECVQDMDHENMFWYRQDPGLGLRLIYFSYDVKMKEKGDIPEGYSVSREKKERFSLILESASTNQTSMYLCAIIDKRTSYEQYFGPGTRLTVT.